Following are 21 T cell receptor beta chains from one sample sequenced in a study of blood T cell repertoires in COVID-19. Generated by immunoSEQ multiplex PCR, the TCRdb table keeps only in-frame clones and is missing some. Of 50,000 to 75,000 clones in the sample, 88% were seen once. Sequenced material: peripheral blood. The receptors stem from a woman in her 50s with active or convalescent COVID-19.

This sequence joins TRBV9 and TRBJ2-7, with D possibly being TRBD2 (6 bases). Per germline, CDR1 SGDLS and CDR2 YYNGEE. This CDR3 spans 15 amino acids. Trimming removed 0 bases from V and 0 bases from J, with 10 bases in between. The CDR3: CASSVGREASYEQYF. The CDR3 DNA reads as TGTGCCAGCAGCGTAGGGAGGGAGGCCTCCTACGAGCAGTACTTC.

The J gene is TRBJ2-7, the V gene TRBV4-2; maybe TRBD2 (5 bases). The CDR3 length is 15 residues. V was trimmed by 1 base and J by 2 bases, leaving 12 bases between them. Germline assignment: CDR1 LGHNA and CDR2 YNFKEQ. The CDR3 sequence: CASSQGGQKPYEQYF. The CDR3 DNA follows: TGTGCCAGCAGCCAAGGAGGGCAGAAGCCCTACGAGCAGTACTTC.

In its sample, this clone was seen many times. The V and J genes are TRBV3-1 (or the pseudogene TRBV3-2) and TRBJ1-1; tentatively, D is TRBD1 (5 bases). CDR3 size: 13 residues. CDR1 and CDR2 (germline): LGHDT, YNNKEL (reference sequence). V shed 3 bases and J shed 4 bases, with 9 bases lying between them. The CDR3: CASSQGHGTEAFF. CDR3 DNA sequence: TGTGCCAGCAGCCAGGGGCACGGCACTGAAGCTTTCTTT.

The gene calls are TRBV2 and TRBJ1-1, with D perhaps TRBD1 (6 bases). Trimming pared 6 bases from V and 8 bases from J, leaving 13 bases between. CDR3 size: 12 residues. From germline, CDR1 is SNHLY and CDR2 FYNNEI. The CDR3 protein is CASRTRTEEAFF. The CDR3 DNA follows: TGTGCCAGCAGGACCCGGACAGAAGAAGCTTTCTTT. Variable domain in full (rest from reference TRBV2 and TRBJ1-1): EPEVTQTPSHQVTQMGQEVILRCVPISNHLYFYWYRQILGQKVEFLVSFYNNEISEKSEIFDDQFSVERPDGSNFTLKIRSTKLEDSAMYFCASRTRTEEAFFGQGTRLTVV.

This clone was recorded once. This chain links TRBV5-5 with TRBJ2-1; D is unclear. Germline V gene lookup returns CDR1 SGHKS and CDR2 YYEKEE (reference sequence). V gave up 0 bases and J gave up 4 bases, with 11 bases separating them. This CDR3 is 15 amino acids long. CDR3 sequence: CASSLEARTYNEQFF. The CDR3 bases are TGTGCCAGCAGCTTGGAGGCTAGAACTTACAATGAGCAGTTCTTC.

The rearrangement links TRBV19 to TRBJ2-7; 8 nucleotides align to TRBD2. This CDR3 is built from 15 residues. CDR1 and CDR2 from the germline V gene are LNHDA and SQIVND (reference sequence). With 7 bases clipped from V and 7 bases from J, the junction kept 15 bases outside the gene matches. In DNA form, the CDR3 reads TGTGCCAGTACCCCCTCCTCGGGGGGGTCGGGGGAGCAGTACTTC. It yields the protein CASTPSSGGSGEQYF.

The CDR3 DNA reads as TGCAGTGCTAGTGTCAGGGGGGAAGGCTACACCTTC. Protein product: CSASVRGEGYTF. V and J are TRBV20-1 and TRBJ1-2; 7 positions match TRBD1. The CDR3 length is 12 residues. Germline V lookup: CDR1 DFQATT, CDR2 SNEGSKA (reference sequence). After removal of 3 bases from V and 8 bases from J, the junction contained 6 bases not matched to a gene.

The rearrangement uses TRBV3-1 (or the pseudogene TRBV3-2) and TRBJ2-1; 7 bases line up with TRBD2. The CDR3 is made up of 15 amino acids. With V trimmed by 0 bases and J by 7 bases, 6 bases remained unmatched. Germline CDR1 LGHDT, CDR2 YNNKEL (reference sequence). The CDR3 protein is CASSQDFGGGNEQFF. CDR3 nucleotides: TGTGCCAGCAGCCAAGATTTCGGGGGAGGGAATGAGCAGTTCTTC.

This rearrangement joins TRBV18 to TRBJ1-2; 7 bases are a match to TRBD1. Germline assignment: CDR1 KGHSH and CDR2 LQKENI. The CDR3 runs 17 residues. The V and J ends lost 3 bases and 1 base, in that order; junction bases with no gene match: 11. The CDR3 sequence: CASSPPTGASLNYGYTF. CDR3 DNA sequence: TGTGCCAGCTCACCCCCCACAGGGGCCTCACTTAACTATGGCTACACCTTC.

The chain links TRBV6-5 to TRBJ2-3; 8 bases align to TRBD2. Trimming at V came to 6 bases and at J to 5 bases, leaving 10 bases not matched to a gene. The germline V gene has CDR1 MNHEY and CDR2 SVGAGI. CDR3 length: 15 residues. CDR3 sequence: CASSPAGASGDTQYF. CDR3 in DNA: TGTGCCAGCAGCCCAGCGGGAGCTTCAGGAGATACGCAGTATTTT.

The CDR3 sequence: CATSRALAPSTDTQYF. The CDR3, as DNA: TGTGCCACCAGCAGAGCATTGGCTCCTAGCACAGATACGCAGTATTTT. The chain links TRBV15 to TRBJ2-3; D gene ambiguous. The V gene lost 1 base and the J gene lost 0 bases, with 11 bases spanning the gap. CDR1 LNHNV and CDR2 YYDKDF come from the germline V gene (reference sequence). The CDR3 is 16 residues long.

To note about this clone: One end of the junction varies from germline; a read error may be responsible. The chain combines TRBV4-1 with TRBJ2-7; no reliable D call. The CDR3 sequence is 15 residues long. CDR1 and CDR2 from the germline V gene are MGHRA and YSYEKL. CDR3 in amino acids: CASSKEENRHDEQYF. The CDR3 DNA reads TGCGCCAGCAGCAAAGAGGAGAACCGGCATGACGAGCAGTACTTC.

A few counts support this clone. The genes are TRBV5-1 and TRBJ1-6; the D is unclear. V was cut by 4 bases and J by 3 bases, with 11 bases left in between. From germline, CDR1 is SGHRS and CDR2 YFSETQ. The CDR3 has 15 amino acids. As DNA, the CDR3 is TGCGCCAGCAGCCCTGGGCTGATCTATAATTCACCCCTCCACTTT. Its protein product is CASSPGLIYNSPLHF.

This chain joins TRBV19 and TRBJ2-7; the D gene is possibly TRBD2 (6 bases). V dropped 6 bases and J dropped 3 bases, with 15 bases sitting between them. CDR1 and CDR2 from the germline V gene are LNHDA and SQIVND (reference sequence). This CDR3 region has 14 residues. CDR3 sequence reads: CASSRGSTLYEQYF. In DNA form, the CDR3 reads TGTGCCAGTAGCCGGGGGAGTACCCTCTACGAGCAGTACTTC.

The V and J genes are TRBV4-1 and TRBJ2-7, with 9 bases lining up with TRBD2. Germline CDR1 and CDR2: MGHRA and YSYEKL. V was pared by 1 base and J by 1 base, with 2 bases of the junction left unmatched. The CDR3 has 15 amino acids. The CDR3 reads CASSQASGRSYEQYF. Here the CDR3 DNA reads TGCGCCAGCAGCCAAGCCAGCGGGAGGTCCTACGAGCAGTACTTC.

The chain combines TRBV10-1 with TRBJ1-1; weak D call: TRBD1 (5 bases). The CDR3 consists of 14 residues. The V gene lost 3 bases and the J gene lost 1 base, with 9 bases spanning the gap. The germline CDR1 and CDR2 sequences are WNHNN and SYGVQD (reference sequence). The CDR3 nucleotides are TGCGCCAGCAGTGACCGTAGGGGGAACACTGAAGCTTTCTTT. Translating it yields CASSDRRGNTEAFF.

The chain links TRBV7-9 to TRBJ1-2; D gene uncertain. V was pared by 0 bases and J by 3 bases, with 5 bases between. The CDR3 runs to 13 residues. The germline V gene encodes CDR1 SEHNR and CDR2 FQNEAQ (reference sequence). CDR3: CASSLADYYGYTF. Written as DNA, the CDR3 is TGTGCCAGCAGCTTAGCAGACTACTATGGCTACACCTTC.

The V call is TRBV4-1, the J call TRBJ1-6; 10 nucleotides match TRBD1. The germline gives CDR1 MGHRA, CDR2 YSYEKL. CDR3 size: 15 residues. The ends lost 4 bases at V and 7 bases at J; junction bases unmatched: 4. The CDR3 nucleotides read TGCGCCAGCAGCCCCCTGGGACAGGGGAATTCACCCCTCCACTTT. It encodes CASSPLGQGNSPLHF.

This chain joins TRBV3-1 (or the pseudogene TRBV3-2) and TRBJ1-3; TRBD1 matches 9 bases. Germline-derived CDR1 and CDR2 are LGHDT and YNNKEL (reference sequence). Trimming removed 2 bases from V and 4 bases from J; junction bases left unmatched: 6. The CDR3 runs 16 residues. The CDR3 nucleotides are TGTGCCAGCAGCCAACCACCCGGGACAGGGGGAAACACCATATATTTT. It specifies CASSQPPGTGGNTIYF.

This chain joins TRBV15 and TRBJ1-1, with D unclear. Trimming took 1 base from V and 3 from J, leaving 6 bases between them. Germline CDR1 reads LNHNV; CDR2 reads YYDKDF (reference sequence). CDR3 length: 13 amino acids. The CDR3 here is CATSRGRDTEAFF. DNA for the CDR3: TGTGCCACCAGCAGAGGCCGGGACACTGAAGCTTTCTTT.

The rearrangement links TRBV30 to TRBJ1-2; D not resolved. The germline V gene has CDR1 GTSNPN and CDR2 SVGIG (reference sequence). The CDR3 contains 11 residues. Trimming left V 5 bases short and J 4 bases short, with 8 bases between. The CDR3 DNA reads as TGTGCCTGGTCAGGCGTCTATGGCTACACCTTC. Translating it yields CAWSGVYGYTF.